Shown below are 9 T cell receptor beta chains from a single sample sequenced in a study of human T cells and chemical hapten exposure. Using its own MiXCR run on the RACE reads, TCRdb lists one record per CDR3 protein. The repertoire holds 350,000 or so distinct CDR3 sequences, with approximately 6.3% as singletons. Time point denoted: patch test 1, 2 weeks after DPC sensitization. Treatment reported: therapeutic diphenylcyclopropenone sensitization with weekly scalp DPC. The input for sequencing was whole blood, taken in connection with sensitization to the hapten diphenylcyclopropenone (DPC). Receptors were obtained from a woman aged 18 to 35 with alopecia areata. Some clones in this sample may be carry-over from other donors' samples.

This clonotype was seen only a few times. This chain links TRBV10-3 with TRBJ2-3, with TRBD1 identical over 10 bases. The CDR3 is 14 amino acids. From germline, CDR1 is ENHRY and CDR2 SYGVKD. V lost 5 bases, J lost 5 bases, and 4 bases stayed unmatched. The CDR3 DNA sequence: TGTGCCATCAGTCCCGGACAGGGGGGAGATACGCAGTATTTT. Translated: CAISPGQGGDTQYF.

This clonotype was seen ten or more times. The CDR3 DNA follows: TGCGCCAGCAGTGGGGACGGTAGCTCCTACAATGAGCAGTTCTTC. It specifies CASSGDGSSYNEQFF. The rearrangement joins TRBV4-3 to TRBJ2-1; D might be TRBD1 or TRBD2, each matching 5 bases. CDR1 is LGHNA and CDR2 is YSLEER in the germline V gene. V lost 6 bases to trimming and J lost 0 bases, with 12 bases between them. This CDR3 is 15 amino acids long.

This clonotype was counted many times. CDR3: CASTRRSNQETQYF. The CDR3, as DNA: TGTGCCAGCACCCGGAGGAGCAACCAAGAGACCCAGTACTTC. The chain couples TRBV6-5 to TRBJ2-5, with a possible D match to TRBD2 (5 bases). The V and J ends lost 7 bases and 0 bases respectively, with 12 bases between them. This CDR3 has 14 amino acids. CDR1 and CDR2 from the germline V gene are MNHEY and SVGAGI.

This clonotype was recorded at least ten times. The chain has TRBV12-3 or TRBV12-4 and TRBJ2-3; 8 bases are a match to TRBD1. The CDR3 is made up of 15 amino acids. J gave up 6 bases and V 4 bases, and 9 bases lay outside the gene matches. The chain's CDR3 is CASSWGGQGADTQYF. CDR3 DNA: TGTGCCAGCAGTTGGGGCGGGCAGGGGGCCGATACGCAGTATTTT.

This sequence joins TRBV2 and TRBJ1-2, with a possible D match to TRBD1 (5 bases). The germline gives CDR1 SNHLY, CDR2 FYNNEI. V was shortened by 3 bases and J by 3 bases, with 11 bases between the two germline ends. This CDR3 contains 14 residues. The CDR3 sequence: CASSDGWDHYGYTF. The CDR3 DNA sequence: TGTGCCAGCAGTGACGGTTGGGACCACTATGGCTACACCTTC.

The chain joins TRBV27 to TRBJ2-1, with D unclear. The CDR3 contains 13 residues. The germline V gene has CDR1 MNHEY and CDR2 SMNVEV (reference sequence). With 3 bases removed from V and 7 bases from J, the gap between germline ends came to 10 bases. CDR3 DNA sequence: TGTGCCAGCAGTTTTAATTTACGGAATGAGCAGTTCTTC. It codes for CASSFNLRNEQFF.

This clonotype was detected ten times or more. The V and J genes are TRBV6-6 and TRBJ1-2; the D is unclear. Looked up from germline, CDR1 is MNHNY and CDR2 is SVGAGI (reference sequence). The CDR3 length is 14 residues. Trimming took off 2 bases at V and 3 bases at J, with 10 bases between the two ends. CDR3 in amino acids: CASSYTGFDYGYTF. CDR3 DNA: TGTGCCAGCAGTTACACGGGGTTTGACTATGGCTACACCTTC.

The sample holds many counts of this clonotype. This chain uses TRBV7-9 with TRBJ2-7; 9 bases align to TRBD1. J was trimmed by 8 bases and V by 1 base; bases with no gene match: 12. The CDR3 sequence is 16 residues long. Germline assignment: CDR1 SEHNR and CDR2 FQNEAQ (reference sequence). The CDR3 bases are TGTGCCAGCAGCTTAGACAGGACAGGGGTTCTCAGGAAGCAGTACTTC. Translated, it gives CASSLDRTGVLRKQYF.

The genes are TRBV27 and TRBJ2-3, with 8 nucleotides matching TRBD2. Germline V gives CDR1 MNHEY, CDR2 SMNVEV (reference sequence). The CDR3 contains 16 residues. V shed 1 base, J shed 4 bases, and the junction held 7 bases outside the gene matches. The CDR3: CASSLYGGGDPDTQYF. CDR3 nucleotide sequence: TGTGCCAGCAGTTTATACGGGGGGGGCGACCCAGATACGCAGTATTTT.